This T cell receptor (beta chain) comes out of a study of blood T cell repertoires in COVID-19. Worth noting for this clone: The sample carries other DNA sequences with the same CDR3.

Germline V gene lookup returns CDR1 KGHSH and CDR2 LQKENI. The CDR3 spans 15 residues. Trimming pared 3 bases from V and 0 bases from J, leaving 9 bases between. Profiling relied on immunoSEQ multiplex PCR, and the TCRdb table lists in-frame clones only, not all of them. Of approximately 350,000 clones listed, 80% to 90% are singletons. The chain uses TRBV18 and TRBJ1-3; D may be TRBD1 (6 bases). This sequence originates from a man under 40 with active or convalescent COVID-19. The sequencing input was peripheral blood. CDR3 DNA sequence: TGTGCCAGCTCACCGACAGGTCCCTCTGGAAACACCATATATTTT. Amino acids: CASSPTGPSGNTIYF.